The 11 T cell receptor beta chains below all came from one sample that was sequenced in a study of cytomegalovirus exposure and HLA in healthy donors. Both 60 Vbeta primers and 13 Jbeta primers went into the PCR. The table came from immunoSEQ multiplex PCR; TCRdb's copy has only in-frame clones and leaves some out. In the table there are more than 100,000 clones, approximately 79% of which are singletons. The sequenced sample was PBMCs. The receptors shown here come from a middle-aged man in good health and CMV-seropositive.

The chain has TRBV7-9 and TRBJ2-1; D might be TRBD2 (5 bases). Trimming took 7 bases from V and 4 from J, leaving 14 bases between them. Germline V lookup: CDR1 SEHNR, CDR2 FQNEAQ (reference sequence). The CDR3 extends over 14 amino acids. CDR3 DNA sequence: TGTGCCAGCACCGACCACTCGGGGTACAATGAGCAGTTCTTC. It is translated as CASTDHSGYNEQFF.

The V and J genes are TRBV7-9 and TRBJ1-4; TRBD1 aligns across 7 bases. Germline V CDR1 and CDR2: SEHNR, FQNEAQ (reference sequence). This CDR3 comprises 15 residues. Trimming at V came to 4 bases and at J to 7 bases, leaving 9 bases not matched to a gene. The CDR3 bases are TGTGCCAGCAGCTCGACAGGGTTGATGGGTGAAAAACTGTTTTTT. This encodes CASSSTGLMGEKLFF. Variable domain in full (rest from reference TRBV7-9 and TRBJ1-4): DTGVSQNPRHKITKRGQNVTFRCDPISEHNRLYWYRQTLGQGPEFLTYFQNEAQLEKSRLLSDRFSAERPKGSFSTLEIQRTEQGDSAMYLCASSSTGLMGEKLFFGSGTQLSVL.

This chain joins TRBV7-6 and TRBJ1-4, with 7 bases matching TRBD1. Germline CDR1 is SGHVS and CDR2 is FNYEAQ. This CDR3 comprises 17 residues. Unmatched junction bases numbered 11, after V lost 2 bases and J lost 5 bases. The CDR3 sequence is CASSLRETGLGNEKLFF. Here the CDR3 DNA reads TGTGCCAGCAGCTTACGTGAGACAGGGCTGGGGAATGAAAAACTGTTTTTT.

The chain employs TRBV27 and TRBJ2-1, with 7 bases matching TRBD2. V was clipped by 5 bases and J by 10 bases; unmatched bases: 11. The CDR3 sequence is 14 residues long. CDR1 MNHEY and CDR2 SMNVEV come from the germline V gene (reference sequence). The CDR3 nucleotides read TGTGCCAGCAGTCAAGCGGGACGCACGAGGGAGCAGTTCTTC. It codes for CASSQAGRTREQFF.

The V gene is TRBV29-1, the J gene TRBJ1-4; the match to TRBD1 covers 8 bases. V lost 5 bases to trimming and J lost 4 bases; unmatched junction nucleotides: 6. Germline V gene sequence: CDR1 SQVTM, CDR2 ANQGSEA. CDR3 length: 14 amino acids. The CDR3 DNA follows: TGCAGCGTTTTGGCGGACAGGGTTAATGAAAAACTGTTTTTT. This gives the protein CSVLADRVNEKLFF.

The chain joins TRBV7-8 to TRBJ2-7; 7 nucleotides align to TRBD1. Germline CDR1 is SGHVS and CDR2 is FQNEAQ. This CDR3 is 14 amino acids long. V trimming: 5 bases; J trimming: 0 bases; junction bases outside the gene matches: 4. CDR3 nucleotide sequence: TGTGCCAGCAGCAAACGGGACAGCTCCTACGAGCAGTACTTC. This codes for CASSKRDSSYEQYF.

The DNA for the CDR3 is TGTGCCAGCAGCTTAATGGGACAGGGGAACACTGAAGCTTTCTTT. As protein: CASSLMGQGNTEAFF. The chain carries TRBV7-2 and TRBJ1-1; 9 bases match TRBD1. The CDR3 has 15 residues. V trimming: 2 bases; J trimming: 1 base; junction bases outside the gene matches: 2. Germline lookup yields CDR1 SGHTA and CDR2 FQGNSA.

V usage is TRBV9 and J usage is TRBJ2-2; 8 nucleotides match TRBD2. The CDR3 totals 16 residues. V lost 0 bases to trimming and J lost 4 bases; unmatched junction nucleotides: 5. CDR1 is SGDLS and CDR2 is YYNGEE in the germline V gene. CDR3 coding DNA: TGTGCCAGCAGCGTAGTTAGCGGGGTTAGCACCGGGGAGCTGTTTTTT. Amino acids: CASSVVSGVSTGELFF. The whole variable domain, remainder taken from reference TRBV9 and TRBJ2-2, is DSGVTQTPKHLITATGQRVTLRCSPRSGDLSVYWYQQSLDQGLQFLIQYYNGEERAKGNILERFSAQQFPDLHSELNLSSLELGDSALYFCASSVVSGVSTGELFFGEGSRLTVL.

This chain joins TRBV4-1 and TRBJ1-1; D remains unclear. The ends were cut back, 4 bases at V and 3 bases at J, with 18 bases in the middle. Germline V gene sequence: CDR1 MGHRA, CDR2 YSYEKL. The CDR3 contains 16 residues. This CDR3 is CASSPGRSAGDTEAFF. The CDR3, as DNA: TGCGCCAGCAGCCCCGGGAGAAGCGCTGGGGACACTGAAGCTTTCTTT.

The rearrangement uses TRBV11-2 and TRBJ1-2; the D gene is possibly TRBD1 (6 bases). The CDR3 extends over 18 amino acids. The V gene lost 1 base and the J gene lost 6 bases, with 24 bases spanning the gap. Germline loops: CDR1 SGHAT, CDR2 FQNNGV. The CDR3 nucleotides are TGTGCCAGCAGCTTAGGCCCGCCAGGGGTAGTTATGGAGGATGGCTACACCTTC. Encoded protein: CASSLGPPGVVMEDGYTF.

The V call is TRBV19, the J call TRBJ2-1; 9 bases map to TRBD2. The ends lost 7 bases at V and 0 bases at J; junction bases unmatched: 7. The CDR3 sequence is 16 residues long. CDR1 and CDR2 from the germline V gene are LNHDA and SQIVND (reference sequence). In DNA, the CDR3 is TGTGCCAGTACCACCAGCGGGAGGCCCTCCTACAATGAGCAGTTCTTC. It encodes CASTTSGRPSYNEQFF.